The rows below give T cell receptor beta chains drawn from one sample of a study of blood T cells in healthy people across ages. In TCRdb, the 5' RACE reads were re-called with MiXCR into one record per CDR3 protein. The sample contains 750,000 to 950,000 distinct CDR3 sequences, about 55% of which appear only once. The sequencing sample was made of blood. These receptors were taken from a man older than 75 in good health. The conserved cysteine and the conserved F or W are not part of the CDR3 here. D genes are given only for firm matches.

v_gene	len	d_gene	CDR3aa
TRBV7-6	14	TRBD1	ASSFAAGGIPYEQY
TRBV27	12	TRBD2	ASSSHGLAGEQY
TRBV10-3	11	.	AISESGPYEQY
TRBV20-1	12	TRBD2	SADVGLVSDTQY
TRBV7-2	13	TRBD1	ASAPRGPGANVLT
TRBV5-1	13	TRBD2	ASSFQRELSYEQY
TRBV28	12	.	ASSWASGADTQY
TRBV29-1	11	.	SVEGRVDRRQY
TRBV7-2	12	TRBD2	ASFSRAGAYEQY
TRBV28	17	TRBD2	ASSFAFVGLAENTDTQY
TRBV10-3	16	TRBD2	AIRTRGLATKGPYEQY
TRBV5-1	12	.	ASSLDGQPYGYT
TRBV5-1	12	.	ASSLEGTPYEQY
TRBV7-2	15	TRBD2	ASSQGPAGGFGDEQF
TRBV20-1	11	.	SARGPVDNEQF
TRBV21-1	12	.	ASSNGDITYEQY
TRBV4-1	14	.	ASSQAGGGTPYGYT
TRBV4-2	16	.	ASSQEVVYYSGANVLT
TRBV7-2	16	TRBD2	ASSNGGIGLAGIYEQY
TRBV20-1	13	.	SARDPSGRREKLF
TRBV10-3	13	TRBD2	AITGLAGGVGELF
TRBV9	13	.	ASSVGESSVSEQY
TRBV6-2/TRBV6-3	15	TRBD2	ASRQSGTSGSVGYAY
TRBV21-1	11	.	ASNEGPIETQY
TRBV6-5	12	.	ASRSVQYTGELF
TRBV12-3/TRBV12-4	11	.	ASSPRAVNEQF
TRBV21-1	13	.	ASSIRQGSRTEAF
TRBV5-1	13	TRBD1	ASSARQGDTGELF
TRBV12-3/TRBV12-4	10	TRBD1	ASRLDRSEQY
TRBV20-1	11	.	SAKPSHTDTQY
TRBV20-1	12	.	RAPTGSASHEQY
TRBV6-6	12	TRBD1	ASSYEGQAYEQY